A single sample gave rise to the 17 T cell receptor beta chains below, sequenced in a study of cytomegalovirus exposure and HLA in healthy donors. Primers: 60 Vbeta forward and 13 Jbeta reverse. Sequencing used immunoSEQ multiplex PCR; TCRdb keeps in-frame clones, though not all of them. The table lists 140,000 to 150,000 clones, about a tenth of them singletons. The sequenced sample was PBMCs. These receptors originate from a male donor in good health and CMV-seronegative.

This clone has more than one count but fewer than ten. The gene calls are TRBV4-2 and TRBJ2-7; no clear D gene. CDR1 is LGHNA, CDR2 YNFKEQ, per germline. This CDR3 is built from 12 residues. Between the trimmed V and J ends, which lost 0 bases and 6 bases, there was a span of 6 bases. In DNA form, the CDR3 reads TGTGCCAGCAGCCAAGATACTCGCGAGCAGTACTTC. Translated: CASSQDTREQYF.

The gene calls are TRBV10-3 and TRBJ1-2; 8 bases fit TRBD1. Per the germline V gene, CDR1 is ENHRY and CDR2 is SYGVKD. This CDR3 is built from 14 residues. V trimming: 6 bases; J trimming: 2 bases; junction bases outside the gene matches: 5. The DNA for the CDR3 is TGTGCCATCAGCGGACAGGGCGACAACTATGGCTACACCTTC. This encodes CAISGQGDNYGYTF.

J is TRBJ2-7 and V is TRBV27; a possible D gene is TRBD2 (6 bases). This CDR3 is built from 14 residues. V lost 7 bases and J lost 3, with 16 bases in between. Germline V gene lookup returns CDR1 MNHEY and CDR2 SMNVEV (reference sequence). The CDR3 sequence is CASTPRGRGYEQYF. DNA of the CDR3: TGTGCCAGCACCCCCCGGGGGAGAGGCTACGAGCAGTACTTC.

In this sample, this clone turned up a few times. The chain employs TRBV28 and TRBJ1-2; 9 bases are a match to TRBD1. Per the germline V gene, CDR1 is MDHEN and CDR2 is SYDVKM. After removal of 4 bases from V and 5 bases from J, the junction contained 11 bases not matched to a gene. CDR3 size: 16 residues. The CDR3 here is CASSSTTLDRGYGYTF. DNA of the CDR3: TGTGCCAGCAGTTCTACAACTCTGGACAGGGGATATGGCTACACCTTC.

This clone has more than one count but fewer than ten. The rearrangement joins TRBV2 to TRBJ1-4; tentative D call: TRBD1 (6 bases). V was cut by 4 bases and J by 7 bases, with 16 bases left in between. This CDR3 region has 15 residues. CDR1 SNHLY and CDR2 FYNNEI come from the germline V gene. The CDR3 sequence is CASSAGGARGEKLFF. The CDR3 DNA is TGTGCCAGCAGTGCCGGGGGGGCTCGGGGTGAAAAACTGTTTTTT. Combining the CDR3 with reference TRBV2 and TRBJ1-4 gives the whole variable domain EPEVTQTPSHQVTQMGQEVILRCVPISNHLYFYWYRQILGQKVEFLVSFYNNEISEKSEIFDDQFSVERPDGSNFTLKIRSTKLEDSAMYFCASSAGGARGEKLFFGSGTQLSVL.

The V gene is TRBV21-1, the J gene TRBJ2-1; the DNA was not compared with TRBD2, the D call given in the table. TRBV21-1 is a recognized pseudogene. The CDR3 length is 19 residues. The DNA of the CDR3 is TGTGCCAGCAGCAAAGTTCTCCCTTACGGGACTAGCGGGAGCAATGAGCAGTTCTTC. This encodes CASSKVLPYGTSGSNEQFF.

This clone has more than one count but fewer than ten. The rearrangement joins TRBV7-9 to TRBJ2-3, with D maybe TRBD2 (6 bases). This CDR3 is 14 amino acids long. Trimming took 5 bases from V and 6 from J, leaving 15 bases between them. Germline V gene lookup returns CDR1 SEHNR and CDR2 FQNEAQ (reference sequence). CDR3: CASSGRLDRDTQYF. CDR3 nucleotides: TGTGCCAGCAGCGGCCGACTAGACCGGGATACGCAGTATTTT.

The CDR3 nucleotides read TGTGCCAGTAGTATGGGGCAGATGAACACTGAAGCTTTCTTT. It is translated as CASSMGQMNTEAFF. This chain joins TRBV19 and TRBJ1-1, with a tentative D call TRBD1 (5 bases). This CDR3 spans 14 amino acids. V was pared by 3 bases and J by 0 bases, with 8 bases between. Germline CDR1 and CDR2: LNHDA and SQIVND (reference sequence).

This clone appeared a few times. The chain couples TRBV29-1 to TRBJ1-1; TRBD1 matches 7 bases. The CDR3 length is 14 residues. Looked up from germline, CDR1 is SQVTM and CDR2 is ANQGSEA. J lost 4 bases, V lost 6 bases, and 11 bases had no gene match. The CDR3 sequence is CSVVLQGFGTEAFF. Here the CDR3 DNA reads TGCAGCGTCGTTCTACAGGGGTTCGGCACTGAAGCTTTCTTT.

The chain uses TRBV18 and TRBJ1-1; D not resolved. V gave up 0 bases and J gave up 3 bases, with 11 bases separating them. The CDR3 has 15 amino acids. The V gene's germline CDR1 is KGHSH and CDR2 LQKENI. DNA of the CDR3: TGTGCCAGCTCACCACCGAGGGTCAGCCACACTGAAGCTTTCTTT. Translated, it gives CASSPPRVSHTEAFF. The full variable domain, rest sourced from reference TRBV18 and TRBJ1-1, is NAGVMQNPRHLVRRRGQEARLRCSPMKGHSHVYWYRQLPEEGLKFMVYLQKENIIDESGMPKERFSAEFPKEGPSILRIQQVVRGDSAAYFCASSPPRVSHTEAFFGQGTRLTVV.

This clone was seen a handful of times. V and J are TRBV28 and TRBJ1-5, with D possibly TRBD1 on 5 matching bases. There are 13 residues in the CDR3. Germline loops: CDR1 MDHEN, CDR2 SYDVKM. Trimming removed 11 bases from V and 5 bases from J, with 16 bases in between. The CDR3 DNA sequence: TGTGCCTCAACGGCGGGGGATTATCAGCCCCAGCATTTT. Translation gives CASTAGDYQPQHF.

This clone was observed a few times. The J gene is TRBJ1-1, the V gene TRBV7-8; the D gene is possibly TRBD1 (5 bases). Germline loops: CDR1 SGHVS, CDR2 FQNEAQ. Trimming removed 4 bases at V and 1 base at J, with 10 bases between. This CDR3 is 14 amino acids long. As DNA, the CDR3 is TGTGCCAGCAGCTCTGGGGGGGAGAACACTGAAGCTTTCTTT. Translating gives CASSSGGENTEAFF.

The V and J genes are TRBV6-1 and TRBJ1-4; 9 bases agree with TRBD1. Germline CDR1 reads MNHNS; CDR2 reads SASEGT. The CDR3 extends over 15 amino acids. The V segment lost 6 bases and the J segment 10 bases; nucleotides outside the gene matches: 12. The chain's CDR3 is CASRQGATYVRKLFF. Here the CDR3 DNA reads TGTGCCAGCAGACAGGGGGCCACCTACGTGCGAAAACTGTTTTTT.

The chain uses TRBV5-8 and TRBJ2-1; 7 bases are a match to TRBD2. The CDR3 runs to 16 residues. The germline V gene encodes CDR1 SGHTS and CDR2 YDEGEE. V was pared by 0 bases and J by 8 bases, with 11 bases of the junction left unmatched. This CDR3 is CASSLEGLGEAHEQFF. The CDR3 coding sequence is TGTGCCAGCAGCTTGGAAGGACTAGGGGAGGCTCATGAGCAGTTCTTC.

This clone was found a few times. The J gene is TRBJ2-7, the V gene TRBV11-2; 11 nucleotides line up with TRBD2. CDR3 length equals 15 residues. Germline lookup yields CDR1 SGHAT and CDR2 FQNNGV. V lost 4 bases to trimming and J lost 6 bases; unmatched junction nucleotides: 8. CDR3 sequence: CASSSIAGGRGEQYF. CDR3 bases: TGTGCCAGCAGCTCGATAGCGGGGGGGCGGGGCGAGCAGTACTTC.

A few counts support this clone. The CDR3 coding sequence is TGTGCCAGCAGTGATACCGGGACAGGGGTCAATGAGCAGTTCTTC. It encodes CASSDTGTGVNEQFF. J is TRBJ2-1 and V is TRBV25-1; 10 positions match TRBD1. The V gene end was trimmed by 3 bases and the J gene end by 6 bases; junction bases not matched to a gene: 5. The germline V gene encodes CDR1 MGHDK and CDR2 SYGVNS. CDR3 size: 15 residues.

This clone was observed a few times. The rearrangement joins TRBV13 to TRBJ2-3; a weak D match, TRBD2 (7 bases). The V end was cut by 0 bases, the J end by 5 bases, with 15 bases between. This CDR3 spans 16 amino acids. Germline V gives CDR1 PRHDT, CDR2 FYEKMQ (reference sequence). The CDR3 loop is CASSLGGAGARDTQYF. CDR3 DNA: TGTGCCAGCAGCTTAGGCGGGGCGGGGGCCAGAGATACGCAGTATTTT.